These T cell receptor beta chains were read from a single sample in a study of blood T cell repertoires in COVID-19. Measured with immunoSEQ multiplex PCR; TCRdb has only the in-frame clones, and not every one. The table has around 190,000 clones, less than 90% seen once; the top ten hold less than 25%. The sample taken for sequencing was peripheral blood. The source of these receptors is a man between 65 and 79 years old with active or convalescent COVID-19. The CDR3 runs from the conserved cysteine through the conserved F or W. A D gene is named only where the DNA matches it firmly. Clone size, where shown, is once, few, many, or a class for clones that have expanded.

>TRBJ1-3|TRBV7-2|TRBD1|NA
CASSSPRGLRNTIYF
TGTGCCAGCAGCTCGCCGAGGGGGCTGCGAAACACCATATATTTT
>TRBJ2-1|TRBV19|NA|few
CASSPPRGTHNNEQFF
TGTGCCAGTAGTCCCCCGAGAGGGACACATAACAATGAGCAGTTCTTC
>TRBJ1-5|TRBV5-1|TRBD1|once
CASSFSGGMGQPQHF
TGCGCCAGCAGCTTTTCAGGGGGCATGGGTCAGCCCCAGCATTTT
>TRBJ1-1|TRBV18|NA|NA
CASSPGMRTEAFF
TGTGCCAGCTCGCCAGGTATGCGCACTGAAGCTTTCTTT
>TRBJ2-1|TRBV20-1|NA|NA
CSSEGVNEQFF
TGCAGCTCGGAGGGAGTCAATGAGCAGTTCTTC
>TRBJ1-2|TRBV11-2|NA|NA
CASSLAAGTNYGYTF
TGTGCCAGCAGCTTAGCTGCAGGGACTAACTATGGCTACACCTTC
>TRBJ2-7|TRBV27|NA|NA
CASSLSLTGPYEQYF
TGTGCCAGCAGTTTATCCCTGACAGGACCCTACGAGCAGTACTTC
>TRBJ1-2|TRBV6-2/TRBV6-3|NA|NA
CASSSDRNDNYGYTF
TGTGCCAGCAGTTCGGACAGAAATGATAACTATGGCTACACCTTC
>TRBJ2-2|TRBV25-1|NA|NA
CASRVDSHTGELFF
TGTGCCAGCAGGGTTGACAGCCACACCGGGGAGCTGTTTTTT
>TRBJ2-3|TRBV19|NA|once
CASRMGGADADTQYF
TGTGCCAGTAGAATGGGGGGGGCGGACGCAGATACGCAGTATTTT
>TRBJ2-5|TRBV18|NA|NA
CASSPPGTSRRWAQYF
TGTGCCAGCTCACCACCGGGAACTAGCCGACGGTGGGCCCAGTACTTC